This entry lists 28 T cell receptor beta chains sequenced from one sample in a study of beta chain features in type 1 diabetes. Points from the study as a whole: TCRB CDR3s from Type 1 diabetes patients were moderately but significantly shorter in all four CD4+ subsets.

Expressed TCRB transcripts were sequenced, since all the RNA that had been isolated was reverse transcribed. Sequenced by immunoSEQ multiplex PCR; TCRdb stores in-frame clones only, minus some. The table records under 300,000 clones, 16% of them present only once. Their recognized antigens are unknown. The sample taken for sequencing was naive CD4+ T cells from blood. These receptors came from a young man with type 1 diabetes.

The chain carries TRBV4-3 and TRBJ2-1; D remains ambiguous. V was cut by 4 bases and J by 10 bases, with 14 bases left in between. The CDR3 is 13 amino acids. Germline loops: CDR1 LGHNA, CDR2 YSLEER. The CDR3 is CASSPRLFGEQFF. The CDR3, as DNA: TGCGCCAGCAGCCCCCGCCTCTTCGGGGAGCAGTTCTTC.

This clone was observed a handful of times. This chain's CDR3 is CASKSPGSPQETQYF. DNA of the CDR3: TGCGCCAGCAAATCCCCAGGGAGCCCCCAAGAGACCCAGTACTTC. The chain links TRBV5-1 to TRBJ2-5; perhaps D is TRBD1 or TRBD2 (5 bases each). The CDR3 contains 15 residues. Per germline, CDR1 SGHRS and CDR2 YFSETQ. Trimming pared 6 bases from V and 1 base from J, leaving 16 bases between.

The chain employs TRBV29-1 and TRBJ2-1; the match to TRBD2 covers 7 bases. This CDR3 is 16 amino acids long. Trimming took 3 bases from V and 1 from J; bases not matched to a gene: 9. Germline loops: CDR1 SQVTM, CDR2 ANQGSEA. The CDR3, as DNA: TGCAGCGTTGAGAGCCCCCTAGCGGCTTCCTACAATGAGCAGTTCTTC. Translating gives CSVESPLAASYNEQFF.

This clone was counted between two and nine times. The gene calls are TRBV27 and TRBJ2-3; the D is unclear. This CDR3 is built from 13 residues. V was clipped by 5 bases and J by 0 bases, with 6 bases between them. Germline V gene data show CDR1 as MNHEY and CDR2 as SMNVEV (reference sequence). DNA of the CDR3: TGTGCCAGCAGTACCCCTAGCACAGATACGCAGTATTTT. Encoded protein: CASSTPSTDTQYF.

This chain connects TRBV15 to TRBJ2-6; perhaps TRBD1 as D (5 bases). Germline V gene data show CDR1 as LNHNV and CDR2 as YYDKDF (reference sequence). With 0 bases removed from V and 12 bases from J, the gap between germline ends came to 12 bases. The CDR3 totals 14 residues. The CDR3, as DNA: TGTGCCACCAGCAGAGATTTACAGGTTTCCGTCCTGACTTTC. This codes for CATSRDLQVSVLTF.

The CDR3 region has the DNA TGTGCCAGCTCACCACTTCTAAAAGAGACCCAGTACTTC. This encodes CASSPLLKETQYF. The chain is built from TRBV18 and TRBJ2-5; no firm D call. V lost 1 base and J lost 3, with 6 bases in between. Germline CDR1 is KGHSH and CDR2 is LQKENI. The CDR3 is 13 amino acids.

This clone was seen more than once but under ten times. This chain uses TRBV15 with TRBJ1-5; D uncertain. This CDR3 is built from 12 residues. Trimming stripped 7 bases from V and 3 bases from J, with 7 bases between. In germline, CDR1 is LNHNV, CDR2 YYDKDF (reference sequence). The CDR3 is CATKGFNQPQHF. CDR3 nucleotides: TGTGCCACCAAAGGTTTCAATCAGCCCCAGCATTTT.

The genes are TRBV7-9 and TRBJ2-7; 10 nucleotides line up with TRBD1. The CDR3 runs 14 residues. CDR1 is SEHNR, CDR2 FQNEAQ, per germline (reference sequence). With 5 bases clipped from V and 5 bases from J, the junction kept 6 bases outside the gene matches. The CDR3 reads CASSDRDRGHEQYF. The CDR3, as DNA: TGTGCCAGCAGCGACCGGGACAGGGGCCACGAGCAGTACTTC.

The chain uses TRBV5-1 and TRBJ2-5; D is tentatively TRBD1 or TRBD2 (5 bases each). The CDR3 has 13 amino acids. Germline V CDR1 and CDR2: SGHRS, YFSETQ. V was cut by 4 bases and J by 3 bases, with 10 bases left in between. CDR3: CASSRDHKETQYF. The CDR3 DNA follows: TGCGCCAGCAGCCGGGACCACAAAGAGACCCAGTACTTC. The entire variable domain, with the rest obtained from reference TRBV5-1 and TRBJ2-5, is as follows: KAGVTQTPRYLIKTRGQQVTLSCSPISGHRSVSWYQQTPGQGLQFLFEYFSETQRNKGNFPGRFSGRQFSNSRSEMNVSTLELGDSALYLCASSRDHKETQYFGPGTRLLVL.

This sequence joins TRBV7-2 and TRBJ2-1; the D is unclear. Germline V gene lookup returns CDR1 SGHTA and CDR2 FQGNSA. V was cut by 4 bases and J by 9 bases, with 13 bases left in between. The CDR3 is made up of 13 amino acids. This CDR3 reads CASSWASGSEQFF. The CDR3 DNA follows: TGTGCCAGCAGCTGGGCCTCGGGCAGTGAGCAGTTCTTC.

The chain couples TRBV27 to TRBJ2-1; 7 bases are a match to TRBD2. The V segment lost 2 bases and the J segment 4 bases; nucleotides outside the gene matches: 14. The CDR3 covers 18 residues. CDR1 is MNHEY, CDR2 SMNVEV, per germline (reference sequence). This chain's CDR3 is CASSLRGGGLWGYNEQFF. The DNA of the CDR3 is TGTGCCAGCAGTTTACGGGGCGGGGGTCTCTGGGGTTACAATGAGCAGTTCTTC.

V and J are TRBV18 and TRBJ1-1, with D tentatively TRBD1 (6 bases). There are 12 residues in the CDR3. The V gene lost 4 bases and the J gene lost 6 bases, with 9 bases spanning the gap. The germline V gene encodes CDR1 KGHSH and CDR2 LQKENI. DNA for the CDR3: TGTGCCAGCTCACTTCGACAGGCTGAAGCTTTCTTT. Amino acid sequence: CASSLRQAEAFF.

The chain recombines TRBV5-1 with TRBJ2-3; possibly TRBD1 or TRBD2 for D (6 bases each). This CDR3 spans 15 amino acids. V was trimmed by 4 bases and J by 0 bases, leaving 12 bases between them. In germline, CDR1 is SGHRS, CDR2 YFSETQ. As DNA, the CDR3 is TGCGCCAGCAGCCTGGAGGGGGTTAGCACAGATACGCAGTATTTT. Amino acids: CASSLEGVSTDTQYF.

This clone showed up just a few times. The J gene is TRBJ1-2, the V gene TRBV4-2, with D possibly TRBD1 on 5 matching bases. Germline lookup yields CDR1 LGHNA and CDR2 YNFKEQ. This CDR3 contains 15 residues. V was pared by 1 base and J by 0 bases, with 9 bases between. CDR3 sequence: CASSQVDSSNYGYTF. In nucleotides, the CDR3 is TGTGCCAGCAGCCAAGTCGACAGCTCTAACTATGGCTACACCTTC.

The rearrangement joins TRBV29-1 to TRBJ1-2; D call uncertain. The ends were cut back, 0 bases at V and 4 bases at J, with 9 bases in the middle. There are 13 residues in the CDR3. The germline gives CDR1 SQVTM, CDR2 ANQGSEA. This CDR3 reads CSVEDLVAYGYTF. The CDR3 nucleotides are TGCAGCGTTGAAGATCTGGTTGCCTATGGCTACACCTTC.

CDR3 coding DNA: TGTGCCAGCAGTTACCCCGAGCAGTTCTTC. As protein: CASSYPEQFF. V usage is TRBV6-7 and J usage is TRBJ2-1, with D unresolved. TRBV6-7 is an ORF, and what it does is uncertain. The CDR3 runs 10 residues. V was trimmed by 2 bases and J by 10 bases, leaving 3 bases between them.

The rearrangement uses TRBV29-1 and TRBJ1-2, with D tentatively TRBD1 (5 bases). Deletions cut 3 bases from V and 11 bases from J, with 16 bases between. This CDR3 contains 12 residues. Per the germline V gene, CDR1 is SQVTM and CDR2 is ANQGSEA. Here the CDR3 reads CSVDGTGREYTF. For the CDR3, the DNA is TGCAGCGTTGATGGGACGGGCAGAGAATACACCTTC.

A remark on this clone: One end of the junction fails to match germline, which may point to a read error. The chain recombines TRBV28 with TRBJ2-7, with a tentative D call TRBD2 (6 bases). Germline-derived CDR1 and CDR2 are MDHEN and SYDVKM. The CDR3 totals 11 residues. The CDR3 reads CASSSSREPYF. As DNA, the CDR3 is TGTGCCAGCAGTTCGTCCCGGGAGCCGTACTTC.

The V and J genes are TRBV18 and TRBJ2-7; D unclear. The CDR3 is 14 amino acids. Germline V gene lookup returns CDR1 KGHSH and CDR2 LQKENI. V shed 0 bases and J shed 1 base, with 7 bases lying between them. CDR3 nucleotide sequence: TGTGCCAGCTCACCACCGAGCCGGTCCTACGAGCAGTACTTC. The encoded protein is CASSPPSRSYEQYF. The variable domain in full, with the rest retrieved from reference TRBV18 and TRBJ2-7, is NAGVMQNPRHLVRRRGQEARLRCSPMKGHSHVYWYRQLPEEGLKFMVYLQKENIIDESGMPKERFSAEFPKEGPSILRIQQVVRGDSAAYFCASSPPSRSYEQYFGPGTRLTVT.

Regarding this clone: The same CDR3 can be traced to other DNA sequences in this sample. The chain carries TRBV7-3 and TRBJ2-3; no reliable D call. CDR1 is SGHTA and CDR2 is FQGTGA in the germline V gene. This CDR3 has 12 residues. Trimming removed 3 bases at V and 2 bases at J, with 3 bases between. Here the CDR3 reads CASSLSTDTQYF. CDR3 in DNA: TGTGCCAGCAGCTTGTCCACAGATACGCAGTATTTT.

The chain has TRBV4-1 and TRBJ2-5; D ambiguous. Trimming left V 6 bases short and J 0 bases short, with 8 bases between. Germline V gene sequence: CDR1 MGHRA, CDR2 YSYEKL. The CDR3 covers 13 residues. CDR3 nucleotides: TGCGCCAGCAGTTGGGCAGACCAAGAGACCCAGTACTTC. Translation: CASSWADQETQYF.

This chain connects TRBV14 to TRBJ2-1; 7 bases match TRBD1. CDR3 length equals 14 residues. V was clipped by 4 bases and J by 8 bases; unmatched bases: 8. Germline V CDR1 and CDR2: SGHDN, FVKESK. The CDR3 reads CASSRRQGFHEQFF. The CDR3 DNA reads TGTGCCAGCAGCCGACGACAGGGTTTCCATGAGCAGTTCTTC.

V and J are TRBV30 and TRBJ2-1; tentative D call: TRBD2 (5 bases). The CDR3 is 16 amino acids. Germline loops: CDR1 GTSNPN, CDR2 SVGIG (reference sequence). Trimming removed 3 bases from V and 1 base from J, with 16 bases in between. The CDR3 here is CAWRLAGSPSYNEQFF. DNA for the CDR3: TGTGCCTGGAGATTGGCGGGTAGCCCTTCCTACAATGAGCAGTTCTTC.

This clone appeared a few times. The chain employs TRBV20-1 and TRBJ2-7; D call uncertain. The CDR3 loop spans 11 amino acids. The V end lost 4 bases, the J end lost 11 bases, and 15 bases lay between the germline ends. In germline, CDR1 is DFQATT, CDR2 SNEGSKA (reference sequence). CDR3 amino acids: CSAIITGLKYF. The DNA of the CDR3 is TGCAGTGCTATCATTACCGGCCTAAAGTACTTC.

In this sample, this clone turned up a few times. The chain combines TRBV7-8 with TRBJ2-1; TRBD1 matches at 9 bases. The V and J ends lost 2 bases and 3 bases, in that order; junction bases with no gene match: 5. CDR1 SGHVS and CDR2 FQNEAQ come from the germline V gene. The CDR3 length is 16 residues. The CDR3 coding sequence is TGTGCCAGCAGCTTAACCGGGACAGGGTTCTACAATGAGCAGTTCTTC. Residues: CASSLTGTGFYNEQFF.

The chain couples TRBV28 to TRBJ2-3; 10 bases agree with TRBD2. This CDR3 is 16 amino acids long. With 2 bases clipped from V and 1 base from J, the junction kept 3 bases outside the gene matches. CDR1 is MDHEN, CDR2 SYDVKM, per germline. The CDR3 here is CASSLVTSGGTDTQYF. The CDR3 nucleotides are TGTGCCAGCAGTTTAGTCACTAGCGGGGGCACAGATACGCAGTATTTT. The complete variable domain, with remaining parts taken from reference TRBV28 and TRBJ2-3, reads DVKVTQSSRYLVKRTGEKVFLECVQDMDHENMFWYRQDPGLGLRLIYFSYDVKMKEKGDIPEGYSVSREKKERFSLILESASTNQTSMYLCASSLVTSGGTDTQYFGPGTRLTVL.

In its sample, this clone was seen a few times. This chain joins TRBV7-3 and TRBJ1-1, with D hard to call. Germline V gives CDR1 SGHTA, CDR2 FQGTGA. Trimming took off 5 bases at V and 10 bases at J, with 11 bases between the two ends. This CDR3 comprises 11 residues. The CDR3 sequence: CASSRTVTAFF. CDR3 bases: TGTGCCAGCAGCCGTACAGTAACAGCTTTCTTT.

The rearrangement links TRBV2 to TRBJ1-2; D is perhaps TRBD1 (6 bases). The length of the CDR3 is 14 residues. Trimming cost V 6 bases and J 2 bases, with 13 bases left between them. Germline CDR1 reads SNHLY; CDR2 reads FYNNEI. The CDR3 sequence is CASSGRGPNYGYTF. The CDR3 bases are TGTGCCAGCAGCGGCAGGGGACCCAACTATGGCTACACCTTC.